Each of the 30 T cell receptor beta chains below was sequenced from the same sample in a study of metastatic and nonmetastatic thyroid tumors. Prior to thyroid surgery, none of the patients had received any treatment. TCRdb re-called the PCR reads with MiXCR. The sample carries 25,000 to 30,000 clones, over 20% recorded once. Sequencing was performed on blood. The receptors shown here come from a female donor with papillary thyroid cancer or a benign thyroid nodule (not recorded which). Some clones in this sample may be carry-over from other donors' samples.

As DNA, the CDR3 is TGTGCCATCAGTGGACAGGGGAATACTGGGGCCAACGTCCTGACTTTC. Its protein product is CAISGQGNTGANVLTF. The V and J genes are TRBV10-3 and TRBJ2-6, with TRBD1 matching over 8 bases. The CDR3 is 16 residues long. Germline V gene data show CDR1 as ENHRY and CDR2 as SYGVKD. The V segment lost 4 bases and the J segment 2 bases; nucleotides outside the gene matches: 4.

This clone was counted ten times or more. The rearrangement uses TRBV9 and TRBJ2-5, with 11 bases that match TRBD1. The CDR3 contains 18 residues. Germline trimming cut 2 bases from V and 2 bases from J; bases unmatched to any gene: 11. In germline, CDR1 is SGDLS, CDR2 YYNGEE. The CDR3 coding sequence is TGTGCCAGCAGCGTCCGATCGGGACAGGGGGTAGGGCAAGAGACCCAGTACTTC. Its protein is CASSVRSGQGVGQETQYF. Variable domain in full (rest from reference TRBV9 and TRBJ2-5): DSGVTQTPKHLITATGQRVTLRCSPRSGDLSVYWYQQSLDQGLQFLIQYYNGEERAKGNILERFSAQQFPDLHSELNLSSLELGDSALYFCASSVRSGQGVGQETQYFGPGTRLLVL.

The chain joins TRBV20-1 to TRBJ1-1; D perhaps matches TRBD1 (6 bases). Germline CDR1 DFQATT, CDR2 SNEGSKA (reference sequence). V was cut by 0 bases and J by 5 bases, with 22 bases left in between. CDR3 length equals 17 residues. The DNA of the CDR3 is TGCAGTGCTAGAGATCTAAATAGGGACAATCGGGGGACTGAAGCTTTCTTT. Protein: CSARDLNRDNRGTEAFF.

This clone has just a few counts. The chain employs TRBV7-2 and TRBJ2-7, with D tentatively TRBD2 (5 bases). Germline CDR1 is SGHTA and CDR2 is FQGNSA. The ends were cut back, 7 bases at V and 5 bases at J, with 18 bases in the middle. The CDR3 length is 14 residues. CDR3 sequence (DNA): TGTGCCAGCAAACCCATATCCGAGGGAAACGAGCAGTACTTC. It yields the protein CASKPISEGNEQYF.

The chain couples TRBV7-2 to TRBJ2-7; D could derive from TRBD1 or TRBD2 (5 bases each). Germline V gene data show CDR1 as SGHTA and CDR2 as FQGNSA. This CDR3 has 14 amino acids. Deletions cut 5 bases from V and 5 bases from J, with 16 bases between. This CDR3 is CASSPPLGGDEQYF. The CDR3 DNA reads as TGTGCCAGCAGCCCACCTCTTGGGGGAGACGAGCAGTACTTC.

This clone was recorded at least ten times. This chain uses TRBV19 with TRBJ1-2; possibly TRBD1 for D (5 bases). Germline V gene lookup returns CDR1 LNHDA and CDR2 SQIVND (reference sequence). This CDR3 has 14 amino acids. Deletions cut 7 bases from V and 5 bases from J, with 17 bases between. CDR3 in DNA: TGTGCCAGTATGGACCCGGGGGTCAAATATGGCTACACCTTC. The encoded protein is CASMDPGVKYGYTF. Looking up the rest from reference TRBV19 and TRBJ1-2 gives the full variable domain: DGGITQSPKYLFRKEGQNVTLSCEQNLNHDAMYWYRQDPGQGLRLIYYSQIVNDFQKGDIAEGYSVSREKKESFPLTVTSAQKNPTAFYLCASMDPGVKYGYTFGSGTRLTVV.

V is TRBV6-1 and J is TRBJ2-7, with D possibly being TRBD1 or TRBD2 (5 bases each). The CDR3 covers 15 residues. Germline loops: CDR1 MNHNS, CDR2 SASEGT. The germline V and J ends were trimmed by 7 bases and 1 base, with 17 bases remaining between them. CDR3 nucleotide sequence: TGTGCCAGCAAAAGAGAGGGGACGGGATCCTACGAGCAGTACTTC. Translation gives CASKREGTGSYEQYF.

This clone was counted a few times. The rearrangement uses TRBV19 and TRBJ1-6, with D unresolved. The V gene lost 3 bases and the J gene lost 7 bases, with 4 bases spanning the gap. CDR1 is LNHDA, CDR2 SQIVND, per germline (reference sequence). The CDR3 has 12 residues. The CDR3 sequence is CASSIGNSPLHF. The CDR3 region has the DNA TGTGCCAGTAGTATTGGGAATTCACCCCTCCACTTT.

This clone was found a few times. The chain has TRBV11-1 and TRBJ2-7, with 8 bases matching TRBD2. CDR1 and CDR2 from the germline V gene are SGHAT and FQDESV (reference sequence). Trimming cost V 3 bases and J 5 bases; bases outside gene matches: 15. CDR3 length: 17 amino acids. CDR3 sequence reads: CASSFPGLAGGGDEQYF. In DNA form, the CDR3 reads TGTGCCAGCAGCTTCCCGGGGTTGGCGGGAGGAGGCGACGAGCAGTACTTC.

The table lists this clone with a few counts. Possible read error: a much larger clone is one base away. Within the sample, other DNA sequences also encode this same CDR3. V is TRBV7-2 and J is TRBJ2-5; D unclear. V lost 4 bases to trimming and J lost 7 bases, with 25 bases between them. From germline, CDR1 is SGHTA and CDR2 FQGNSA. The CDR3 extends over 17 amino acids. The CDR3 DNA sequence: TGTGCCAGCAGCTCCAGTCCGCCTCCCGTCCCAAGGGTGACCCAGTACTTC. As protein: CASSSSPPPVPRVTQYF.

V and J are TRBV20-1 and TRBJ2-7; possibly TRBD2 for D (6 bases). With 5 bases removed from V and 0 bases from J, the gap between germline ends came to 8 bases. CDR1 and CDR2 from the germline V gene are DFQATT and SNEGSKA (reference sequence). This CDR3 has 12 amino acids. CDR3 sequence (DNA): TGCAGTGCTGGGACTGTCTCCTACGAGCAGTACTTC. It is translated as CSAGTVSYEQYF.

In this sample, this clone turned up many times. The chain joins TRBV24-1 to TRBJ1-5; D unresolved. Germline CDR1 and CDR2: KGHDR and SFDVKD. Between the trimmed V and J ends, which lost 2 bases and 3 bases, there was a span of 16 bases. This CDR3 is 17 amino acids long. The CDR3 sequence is CATSDSGPSSSNQPQHF. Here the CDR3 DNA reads TGTGCCACCAGTGATTCTGGGCCCAGCTCTTCCAATCAGCCCCAGCATTTT.

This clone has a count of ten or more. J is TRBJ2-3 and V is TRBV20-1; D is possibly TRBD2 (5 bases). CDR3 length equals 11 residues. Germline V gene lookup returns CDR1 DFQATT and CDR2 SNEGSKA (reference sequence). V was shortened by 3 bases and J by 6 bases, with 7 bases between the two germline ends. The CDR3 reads CSASRGDTQYF. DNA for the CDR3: TGCAGTGCTAGTCGCGGGGATACGCAGTATTTT.

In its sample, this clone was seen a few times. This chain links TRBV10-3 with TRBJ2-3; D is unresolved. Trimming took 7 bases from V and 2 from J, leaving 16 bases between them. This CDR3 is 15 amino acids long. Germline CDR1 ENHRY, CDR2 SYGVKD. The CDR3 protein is CAIKAVWPITDTQYF. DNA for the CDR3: TGTGCCATCAAGGCGGTATGGCCGATCACAGATACGCAGTATTTT.

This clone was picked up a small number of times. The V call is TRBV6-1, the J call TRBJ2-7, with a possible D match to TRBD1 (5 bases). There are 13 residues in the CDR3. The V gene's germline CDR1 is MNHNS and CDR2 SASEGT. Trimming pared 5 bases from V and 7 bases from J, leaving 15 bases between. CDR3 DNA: TGTGCCAGCAGTACCCCCCCCAGGGATGAGCAGTACTTC. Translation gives CASSTPPRDEQYF.

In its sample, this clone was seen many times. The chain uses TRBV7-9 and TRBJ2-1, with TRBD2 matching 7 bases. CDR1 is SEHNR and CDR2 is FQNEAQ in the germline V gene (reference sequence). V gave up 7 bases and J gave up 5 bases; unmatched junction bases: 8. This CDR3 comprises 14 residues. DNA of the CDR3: TGTGCCAGCATCCTAGCCGCGGGGGACAATGAGCAGTTCTTC. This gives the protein CASILAAGDNEQFF.

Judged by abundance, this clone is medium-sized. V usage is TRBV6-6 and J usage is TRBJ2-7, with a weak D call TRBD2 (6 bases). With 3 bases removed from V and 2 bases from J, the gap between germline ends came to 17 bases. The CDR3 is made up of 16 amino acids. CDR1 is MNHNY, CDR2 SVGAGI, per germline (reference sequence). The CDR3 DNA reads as TGTGCCAGCAGTTATGGTTCGAGCGGAGGGCCCTACGAGCAGTACTTC. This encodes CASSYGSSGGPYEQYF.

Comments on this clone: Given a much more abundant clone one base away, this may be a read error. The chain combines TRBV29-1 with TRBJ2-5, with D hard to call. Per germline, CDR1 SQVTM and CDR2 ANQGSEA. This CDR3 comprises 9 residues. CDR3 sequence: CSDQDTQYF. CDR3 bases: TGCAGCGACCAAGATACCCAGTACTTC.

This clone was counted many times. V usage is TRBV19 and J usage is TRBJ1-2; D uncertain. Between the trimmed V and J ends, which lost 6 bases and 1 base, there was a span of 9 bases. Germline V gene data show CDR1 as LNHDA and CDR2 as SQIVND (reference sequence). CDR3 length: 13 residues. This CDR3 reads CASSLHINYGYTF. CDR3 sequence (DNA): TGTGCCAGTAGCCTGCATATTAACTATGGCTACACCTTC.

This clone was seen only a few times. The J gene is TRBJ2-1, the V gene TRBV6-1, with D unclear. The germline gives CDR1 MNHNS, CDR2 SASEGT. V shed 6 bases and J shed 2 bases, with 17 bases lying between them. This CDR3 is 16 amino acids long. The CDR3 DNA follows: TGTGCCAGCAGCTTAGATCGTGCGGAAACCTACAATGAGCAGTTCTTC. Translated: CASSLDRAETYNEQFF.

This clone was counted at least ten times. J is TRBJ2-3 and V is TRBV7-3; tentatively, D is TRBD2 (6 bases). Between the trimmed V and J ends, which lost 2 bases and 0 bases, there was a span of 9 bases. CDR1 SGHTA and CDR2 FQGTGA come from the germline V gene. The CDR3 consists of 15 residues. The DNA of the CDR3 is TGTGCCAGCAGCTTATACGGGAGTAGCACAGATACGCAGTATTTT. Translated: CASSLYGSSTDTQYF. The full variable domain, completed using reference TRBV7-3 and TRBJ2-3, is GAGVSQTPSNKVTEKGKYVELRCDPISGHTALYWYRQSLGQGPEFLIYFQGTGAADDSGLPNDRFFAVRPEGSVSTLKIQRTERGDSAVYLCASSLYGSSTDTQYFGPGTRLTVL.

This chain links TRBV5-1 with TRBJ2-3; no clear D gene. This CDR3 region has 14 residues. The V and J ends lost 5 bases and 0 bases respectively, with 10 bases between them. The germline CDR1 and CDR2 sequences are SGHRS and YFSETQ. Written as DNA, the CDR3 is TGCGCCAGCAGGTCCGGTTCCAGCACAGATACGCAGTATTTT. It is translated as CASRSGSSTDTQYF.

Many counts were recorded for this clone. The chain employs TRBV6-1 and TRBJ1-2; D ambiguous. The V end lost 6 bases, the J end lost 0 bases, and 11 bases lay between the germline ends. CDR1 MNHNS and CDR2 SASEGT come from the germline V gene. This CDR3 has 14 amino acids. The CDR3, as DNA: TGTGCCAGCAGGTCAAGCGGCACTAACTATGGCTACACCTTC. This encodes CASRSSGTNYGYTF.

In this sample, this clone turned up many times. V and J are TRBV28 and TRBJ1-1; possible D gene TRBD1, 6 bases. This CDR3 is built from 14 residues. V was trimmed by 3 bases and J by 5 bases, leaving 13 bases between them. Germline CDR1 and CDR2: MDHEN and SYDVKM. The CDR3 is CASSFGGAGTEAFF. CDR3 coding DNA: TGTGCCAGCAGTTTTGGGGGGGCGGGTACTGAAGCTTTCTTT.

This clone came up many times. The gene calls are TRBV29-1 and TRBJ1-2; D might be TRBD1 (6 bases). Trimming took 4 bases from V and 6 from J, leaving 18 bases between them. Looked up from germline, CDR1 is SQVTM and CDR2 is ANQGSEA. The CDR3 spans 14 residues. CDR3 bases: TGCAGCGTTGTTCCGGAACAGGGTTGGGATGGCTACACCTTC. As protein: CSVVPEQGWDGYTF.

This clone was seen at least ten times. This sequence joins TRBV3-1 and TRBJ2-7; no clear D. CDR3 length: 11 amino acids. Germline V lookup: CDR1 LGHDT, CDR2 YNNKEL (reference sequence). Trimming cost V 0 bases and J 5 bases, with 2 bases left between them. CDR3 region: CASSQDNEQYF. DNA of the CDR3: TGTGCCAGCAGCCAAGATAACGAGCAGTACTTC.

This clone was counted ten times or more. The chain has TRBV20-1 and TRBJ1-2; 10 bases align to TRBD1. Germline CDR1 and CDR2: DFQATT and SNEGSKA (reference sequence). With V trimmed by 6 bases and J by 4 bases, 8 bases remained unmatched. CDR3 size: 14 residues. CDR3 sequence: CSARQGQGIYGYTF. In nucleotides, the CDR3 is TGCAGTGCCCGCCAGGGACAGGGGATCTATGGCTACACCTTC.

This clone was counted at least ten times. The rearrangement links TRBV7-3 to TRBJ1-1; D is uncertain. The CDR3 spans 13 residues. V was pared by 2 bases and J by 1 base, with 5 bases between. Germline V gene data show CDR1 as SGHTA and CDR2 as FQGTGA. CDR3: CASSLQQNTEAFF. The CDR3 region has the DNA TGTGCCAGCAGCTTACAGCAGAACACTGAAGCTTTCTTT.

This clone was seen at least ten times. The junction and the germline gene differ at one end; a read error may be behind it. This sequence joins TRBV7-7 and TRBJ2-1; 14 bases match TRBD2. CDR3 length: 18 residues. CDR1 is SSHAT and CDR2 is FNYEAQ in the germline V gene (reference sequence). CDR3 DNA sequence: TGTGCTAGCAGCTTAGTAGGCCCCGGGACTAGCGGGAGAAATGAGCAGTTCTTC. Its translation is CASSLVGPGTSGRNEQFF.

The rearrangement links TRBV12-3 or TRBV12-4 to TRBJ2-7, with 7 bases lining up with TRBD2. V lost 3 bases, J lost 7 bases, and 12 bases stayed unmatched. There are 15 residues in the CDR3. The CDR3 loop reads CASSLGWAGAREQYF. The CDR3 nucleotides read TGTGCCAGCAGTTTGGGGTGGGCGGGAGCGCGGGAGCAGTACTTC.